A selection of T cell receptor beta chains follows, all from one sample in a study of blood T cell repertoires in COVID-19. Some clones are missing from TCRdb's copy, which holds only in-frame ones; the method was immunoSEQ multiplex PCR. Of approximately 90,000 clones in the sample, 80% to 90% are singletons; the top ten hold roughly 8.9%. Sequencing input: peripheral blood. All receptors come from a man aged 50 to 60 with acute or convalescent COVID-19. CDR3s include the opening cysteine and the closing phenylalanine or tryptophan. A D gene is named only where the DNA matches it firmly. Size is omitted from some rows. Given values are once, few, many or a class for expanded clones.

clone_size: .
v_call: TRBV19
j_call: TRBJ2-7
d_call: .
cdr3_aa: CASSIGGRGVYEQYF
cdr3_nt: TGTGCCAGTAGTATAGGGGGCAGGGGTGTATACGAGCAGTACTTC

clone_size: .
v_call: TRBV3-1/TRBV3-2
j_call: TRBJ2-5
d_call: TRBD1
cdr3_aa: CASSPGRRQGLETQYF
cdr3_nt: TGTGCCAGCAGCCCCGGAAGGAGACAGGGTTTAGAGACCCAGTACTTC

clone_size: .
v_call: TRBV5-1
j_call: TRBJ2-2
d_call: TRBD2
cdr3_aa: CASSLVASGLDTGELFF
cdr3_nt: TGCGCCAGCAGCTTGGTGGCTAGCGGGCTTGACACCGGGGAGCTGTTTTTT

clone_size: once
v_call: TRBV7-3
j_call: TRBJ2-2
d_call: TRBD2
cdr3_aa: CASSLRGPAGVNTGELFF
cdr3_nt: TGTGCCAGCAGCTTAAGGGGTCCAGCGGGGGTAAACACCGGGGAGCTGTTTTTT

clone_size: .
v_call: TRBV7-9
j_call: TRBJ2-3
d_call: .
cdr3_aa: CASSNGGAIDTQYF
cdr3_nt: TGTGCCAGCAGCAATGGGGGGGCAATAGATACGCAGTATTTT

clone_size: .
v_call: TRBV21-1
j_call: TRBJ2-2
d_call: .
cdr3_aa: CASSKFPVNTGELFF
cdr3_nt: TGTGCCAGCAGCAAATTTCCAGTGAACACCGGGGAGCTGTTTTTT

clone_size: .
v_call: TRBV2
j_call: TRBJ1-1
d_call: TRBD1
cdr3_aa: CASSESRQGGVSEAFF
cdr3_nt: TGTGCCAGCAGCGAAAGCCGACAGGGGGGAGTATCAGAAGCTTTCTTT

clone_size: .
v_call: TRBV6-5
j_call: TRBJ2-3
d_call: .
cdr3_aa: CASSMSARGTDTQYF
cdr3_nt: TGTGCCAGCAGTATGTCCGCCAGGGGCACAGATACGCAGTATTTT

clone_size: .
v_call: TRBV5-1
j_call: TRBJ2-3
d_call: TRBD2
cdr3_aa: CASKRGSGTDTQYF
cdr3_nt: TGCGCCAGCAAGCGGGGGAGTGGTACAGATACGCAGTATTTT

clone_size: .
v_call: TRBV19
j_call: TRBJ1-5
d_call: TRBD1
cdr3_aa: CASRGGQGPNQPQHF
cdr3_nt: TGTGCCAGTAGGGGGGGACAGGGGCCCAATCAGCCCCAGCATTTT

clone_size: .
v_call: TRBV27
j_call: TRBJ1-3
d_call: .
cdr3_aa: CATRALTGPDSGNTIYF
cdr3_nt: TGTGCCACCAGGGCACTGACAGGACCCGACTCTGGAAACACCATATATTTT

clone_size: .
v_call: TRBV5-1
j_call: TRBJ1-3
d_call: .
cdr3_aa: CASSLTTGSSGNTIYF
cdr3_nt: TGCGCCAGCAGCCTCACCACAGGCTCTTCTGGAAACACCATATATTTT

clone_size: .
v_call: TRBV3-1/TRBV3-2
j_call: TRBJ1-6
d_call: .
cdr3_aa: CASSRAENSPLHF
cdr3_nt: TGTGCCAGCAGCCGGGCAGAGAATTCACCCCTCCACTTT

clone_size: .
v_call: TRBV5-1
j_call: TRBJ2-3
d_call: .
cdr3_aa: CASSFGGSTDTQYF
cdr3_nt: TGCGCCAGCAGCTTCGGGGGTAGCACAGATACGCAGTATTTT

clone_size: .
v_call: TRBV2
j_call: TRBJ2-6
d_call: .
cdr3_aa: CASSELVSGANVLTF
cdr3_nt: TGTGCCAGCAGTGAGTTAGTCTCTGGGGCCAACGTCCTGACTTTC

clone_size: .
v_call: TRBV2
j_call: TRBJ2-7
d_call: TRBD1
cdr3_aa: CASTLGQGYEQYF
cdr3_nt: TGTGCCAGCACCCTTGGACAGGGGTACGAGCAGTACTTC

clone_size: .
v_call: TRBV2
j_call: TRBJ1-1
d_call: .
cdr3_aa: CASSETLNTEAFF
cdr3_nt: TGTGCCAGCAGTGAGACACTGAACACTGAAGCTTTCTTT

clone_size: .
v_call: TRBV5-1
j_call: TRBJ1-3
d_call: .
cdr3_aa: CASSLAPDRGNTIYF
cdr3_nt: TGCGCCAGCAGCTTGGCCCCCGACAGGGGAAACACCATATATTTT

clone_size: .
v_call: TRBV11-1
j_call: TRBJ2-1
d_call: .
cdr3_aa: CASSSDSNEQFF
cdr3_nt: TGTGCCAGCAGCTCGGACAGCAATGAGCAGTTCTTC

clone_size: .
v_call: TRBV7-8
j_call: TRBJ1-5
d_call: .
cdr3_aa: CASSSLDFNQPQHF
cdr3_nt: TGTGCCAGCAGCTCGTTAGACTTCAATCAGCCCCAGCATTTT

clone_size: once
v_call: TRBV3-1/TRBV3-2
j_call: TRBJ1-1
d_call: TRBD1
cdr3_aa: CASSPDRAHTEAFF
cdr3_nt: TGTGCCAGCAGTCCCGACAGGGCACACACTGAAGCTTTCTTT

clone_size: .
v_call: TRBV2
j_call: TRBJ2-5
d_call: .
cdr3_aa: CASSRRVAAQETQYF
cdr3_nt: TGTGCCAGCAGCCGACGTGTAGCGGCTCAAGAGACCCAGTACTTC

clone_size: .
v_call: TRBV5-6
j_call: TRBJ1-6
d_call: TRBD1
cdr3_aa: CASSLAGQGLPLHF
cdr3_nt: TGTGCCAGCAGCTTGGCGGGACAGGGCTTACCCCTCCACTTT

clone_size: .
v_call: TRBV25-1
j_call: TRBJ1-5
d_call: .
cdr3_aa: CASSEYYISQPQHF
cdr3_nt: TGTGCCAGCAGTGAATATTACATATCACAGCCCCAGCATTTT

clone_size: .
v_call: TRBV4-2
j_call: TRBJ2-2
d_call: .
cdr3_aa: CASSQDGTYTGELFF
cdr3_nt: TGTGCCAGCAGCCAAGATGGGACTTACACCGGGGAGCTGTTTTTT

clone_size: .
v_call: TRBV5-1
j_call: TRBJ1-4
d_call: .
cdr3_aa: CASSLTEPNEKLFF
cdr3_nt: TGCGCCAGCAGCTTGACAGAGCCAAATGAAAAACTGTTTTTT

clone_size: .
v_call: TRBV9
j_call: TRBJ2-5
d_call: .
cdr3_aa: CASSVGGSWAGEETQYF
cdr3_nt: TGTGCCAGCAGCGTAGGCGGGTCGTGGGCGGGTGAAGAGACCCAGTACTTC

clone_size: .
v_call: TRBV4-2
j_call: TRBJ1-4
d_call: .
cdr3_aa: CASSQDPGGAQGNEKLFF
cdr3_nt: TGTGCCAGCAGCCAAGATCCGGGCGGGGCCCAAGGTAACGAAAAACTGTTTTTT

clone_size: .
v_call: TRBV18
j_call: TRBJ1-3
d_call: TRBD1
cdr3_aa: CASSPSPGGADTIYF
cdr3_nt: TGTGCCAGCTCACCATCACCAGGGGGCGCGGACACCATATATTTT

clone_size: .
v_call: TRBV4-1
j_call: TRBJ2-3
d_call: TRBD2
cdr3_aa: CASSQDLLAGGLTDTQYF
cdr3_nt: TGCGCCAGCAGCCAAGATCTGCTAGCGGGGGGCCTCACAGATACGCAGTATTTT

clone_size: .
v_call: TRBV7-2
j_call: TRBJ1-2
d_call: .
cdr3_aa: CASSLGRGGYTF
cdr3_nt: TGTGCCAGCAGCTTGGGGAGGGGTGGCTACACCTTC

clone_size: .
v_call: TRBV2
j_call: TRBJ1-1
d_call: .
cdr3_aa: CARGQNTEAFF
cdr3_nt: TGTGCCAGGGGACAGAACACTGAAGCTTTCTTT

clone_size: .
v_call: TRBV20-1
j_call: TRBJ2-1
d_call: .
cdr3_aa: CSAPPRLEQFF
cdr3_nt: TGCAGTGCACCTCCTAGACTAGAGCAGTTCTTC

clone_size: .
v_call: TRBV6-5
j_call: TRBJ2-3
d_call: .
cdr3_aa: CASRLDGFHRDTQYF
cdr3_nt: TGTGCCAGCAGACTAGACGGGTTCCATCGGGATACGCAGTATTTT

clone_size: .
v_call: TRBV28
j_call: TRBJ1-4
d_call: .
cdr3_aa: CAVGSGSTNEKLFF
cdr3_nt: TGTGCCGTCGGGAGTGGCTCAACTAATGAAAAACTGTTTTTT

clone_size: .
v_call: TRBV11-2
j_call: TRBJ1-6
d_call: .
cdr3_aa: CASSFGRGNSPLHF
cdr3_nt: TGTGCCAGCAGCTTCGGCAGGGGAAATTCACCCCTCCACTTT

clone_size: once
v_call: TRBV5-1
j_call: TRBJ2-5
d_call: .
cdr3_aa: CASSLQAEMETQYF
cdr3_nt: TGCGCCAGCAGCTTGCAGGCTGAGATGGAGACCCAGTACTTC

clone_size: .
v_call: TRBV5-1
j_call: TRBJ2-3
d_call: .
cdr3_aa: CASSLPTQGSDTQYF
cdr3_nt: TGCGCCAGCAGCTTACCGACACAAGGCTCAGATACGCAGTATTTT

clone_size: .
v_call: TRBV5-1
j_call: TRBJ1-3
d_call: .
cdr3_aa: CASSQGELRNTIYF
cdr3_nt: TGCGCCAGCAGCCAAGGGGAATTGAGAAACACCATATATTTT

clone_size: .
v_call: TRBV3-1/TRBV3-2
j_call: TRBJ1-5
d_call: .
cdr3_aa: CASSSRGRDQPQHF
cdr3_nt: TGTGCCAGCAGCTCTCGAGGGAGGGATCAGCCCCAGCATTTT

clone_size: .
v_call: TRBV27
j_call: TRBJ1-1
d_call: .
cdr3_aa: CASSLKEGTEAFF
cdr3_nt: TGTGCCAGCAGTTTAAAGGAGGGCACTGAAGCTTTCTTT

clone_size: .
v_call: TRBV6-2/TRBV6-3
j_call: TRBJ1-1
d_call: TRBD1
cdr3_aa: CASSYPAGQGMNTEAFF
cdr3_nt: TGTGCCAGCAGTTACCCAGCCGGACAGGGAATGAACACTGAAGCTTTCTTT

clone_size: .
v_call: TRBV19
j_call: TRBJ1-2
d_call: TRBD1
cdr3_aa: CASSFKTGSYFGYTF
cdr3_nt: TGTGCCAGTAGTTTCAAGACAGGGTCTTATTTCGGCTACACCTTC

clone_size: few
v_call: TRBV9
j_call: TRBJ2-5
d_call: .
cdr3_aa: CASSATGSQETQYF
cdr3_nt: TGTGCCAGCAGCGCGACGGGGAGCCAAGAGACCCAGTACTTC

clone_size: .
v_call: TRBV4-1
j_call: TRBJ1-1
d_call: TRBD1
cdr3_aa: CASSQFTGANTEAFF
cdr3_nt: TGCGCCAGCAGCCAATTTACAGGGGCGAACACTGAAGCTTTCTTT

clone_size: .
v_call: TRBV30
j_call: TRBJ2-1
d_call: .
cdr3_aa: CACRGNQIYNEQFF
cdr3_nt: TGTGCCTGTAGGGGGAATCAAATCTACAATGAGCAGTTCTTC

clone_size: .
v_call: TRBV5-1
j_call: TRBJ1-1
d_call: .
cdr3_aa: CASSRRDGELNEAFF
cdr3_nt: TGCGCCAGCAGCCGGAGGGACGGCGAACTTAATGAAGCTTTCTTT

clone_size: .
v_call: TRBV5-1
j_call: TRBJ2-3
d_call: TRBD2
cdr3_aa: CASSWGLAGLDTQYF
cdr3_nt: TGCGCCAGCAGCTGGGGACTAGCGGGGTTAGATACGCAGTATTTT

clone_size: once
v_call: TRBV7-2
j_call: TRBJ2-3
d_call: TRBD2
cdr3_aa: CASSLKSSGGATTDTQYF
cdr3_nt: TGTGCCAGCAGCTTAAAATCTAGCGGGGGGGCGACCACAGATACGCAGTATTTT